These 32 T cell receptor beta chains came from one sample sequenced in a study of regulatory T cells in long-lasting Graves disease. The time point was: persistent/refractory GD, antithyroid drugs over 5 years with positive TRAb. Generation of the TCR library employed RNA extracted from PBMCs. According to the study, TCR beta libraries were built with iRepertoire HTBI primers and CDR3-region Arm-PCR. Each CDR3 protein gets one entry after TCRdb re-called the multiplex PCR reads with MiXCR. Here the sample spans a few hundred thousand distinct CDR3 sequences, 20% to 30% being singletons. This specimen consisted of peripheral blood mononuclear cells (PBMCs), obtained when the disease was refractory, from a patient treated with antithyroid drugs. The receptors here all came from a female donor with Graves disease.

This chain connects TRBV5-6 to TRBJ1-2; D remains ambiguous. Trimming removed 1 base at V and 0 bases at J, with 10 bases between. The CDR3 covers 15 residues. Germline CDR1 and CDR2: SGHDT and YYEEEE. The CDR3 protein is CASSLSPATNYGYTF. Written as DNA, the CDR3 is TGTGCCAGCAGCTTGTCGCCCGCCACTAACTATGGCTACACCTTC.

This clonotype turned up a few times. The chain is built from TRBV5-1 and TRBJ2-7; D might be TRBD1 (6 bases). The germline V gene encodes CDR1 SGHRS and CDR2 YFSETQ. Trimming left V 5 bases short and J 0 bases short, with 15 bases between. The CDR3 loop spans 15 amino acids. CDR3: CASRPGTSSSYEQYF. The CDR3 DNA sequence: TGCGCCAGCAGGCCAGGGACATCGAGCTCCTACGAGCAGTACTTC.

The gene calls are TRBV20-1 and TRBJ2-5; D is ambiguous. The V end lost 5 bases, the J end lost 4 bases, and 11 bases lay between the germline ends. Germline V gives CDR1 DFQATT, CDR2 SNEGSKA (reference sequence). The CDR3 covers 12 residues. CDR3 coding DNA: TGCAGTGCTGATAGGGCAGGAGAGACCCAGTACTTC. It is translated as CSADRAGETQYF.

As for this clonotype: A much larger clone lies a single base off, so this may be a read error. The V and J genes are TRBV7-9 and TRBJ2-7; 12 nucleotides match TRBD2. The CDR3 has 16 residues. Germline V gene lookup returns CDR1 SEHNR and CDR2 FQNEAQ (reference sequence). The CDR3 loop reads CTSSIRLAGGLYEQYF. CDR3 bases: TGTACCAGCAGCATCAGGCTAGCGGGAGGGCTGTACGAGCAGTACTTC. Full variable domain (remainder filled in from reference TRBV7-9 and TRBJ2-7): DTGVSQNPRHKITKRGQNVTFRCDPISEHNRLYWYRQTLGQGPEFLTYFQNEAQLEKSRLLSDRFSAERPKGSFSTLEIQRTEQGDSAMYLCTSSIRLAGGLYEQYFGPGTRLTVT.

The chain is built from TRBV20-1 and TRBJ2-7, with 8 bases aligning to TRBD2. CDR3 length: 13 residues. Germline lookup yields CDR1 DFQATT and CDR2 SNEGSKA (reference sequence). Germline trimming cut 0 bases from V and 3 bases from J; bases unmatched to any gene: 1. CDR3 in DNA: TGCAGTGCTAGAGATAGCGGGAACTACGAGCAGTACTTC. This codes for CSARDSGNYEQYF.

V is TRBV25-1 and J is TRBJ1-5, with TRBD1 matching over 8 bases. The germline CDR1 and CDR2 sequences are MGHDK and SYGVNS. Trimming took 3 bases from V and 7 from J; bases not matched to a gene: 8. The CDR3 runs 15 residues. CDR3 loop: CASSDTNRGGQPQHF. As DNA, the CDR3 is TGTGCCAGCAGTGATACCAACAGGGGGGGACAGCCCCAGCATTTT.

V is TRBV12-3 or TRBV12-4 and J is TRBJ2-1; D call uncertain. V lost 2 bases to trimming and J lost 4 bases, with 6 bases between them. This CDR3 is 13 amino acids long. The CDR3 reads CASSLYEYNEQFF. CDR3 nucleotides: TGTGCCAGCAGTTTATATGAGTACAATGAGCAGTTCTTC.

The chain links TRBV15 to TRBJ1-2; 10 bases align to TRBD1. J was trimmed by 10 bases and V by 0 bases; bases with no gene match: 14. CDR3 length: 17 residues. Germline V lookup: CDR1 LNHNV, CDR2 YYDKDF (reference sequence). This CDR3 reads CATSRDFSIGQGGDYTF. Written as DNA, the CDR3 is TGTGCCACCAGCAGAGATTTTTCGATTGGACAGGGGGGTGACTACACCTTC.

J is TRBJ1-1 and V is TRBV3-1; possible D gene TRBD1, 5 bases. Germline CDR1 LGHDT, CDR2 YNNKEL (reference sequence). V dropped 3 bases and J dropped 5 bases, with 10 bases sitting between them. This CDR3 contains 13 residues. CDR3 DNA: TGTGCCAGCAGCCAGGGGCGGCAAACTGAAGCTTTCTTT. This translates into CASSQGRQTEAFF.

This clonotype was counted ten times or more. The chain recombines TRBV28 with TRBJ1-1, with D hard to call. The V gene's germline CDR1 is MDHEN and CDR2 SYDVKM. CDR3 length equals 14 residues. V lost 5 bases to trimming and J lost 0 bases, with 10 bases between them. For the CDR3, the DNA is TGTGCCAGCAGTCCCCCGACACTGAACACTGAAGCTTTCTTT. It translates to CASSPPTLNTEAFF.

The rearrangement uses TRBV13 and TRBJ2-5; D gene unclear. In germline, CDR1 is PRHDT, CDR2 FYEKMQ (reference sequence). Trimming shortened V by 1 base and J by 5 bases, and 11 bases separated the two germline ends. The CDR3 has 14 amino acids. CDR3 residues: CASSLVGMGETQYF. For the CDR3, the DNA is TGTGCCAGCAGCTTAGTTGGAATGGGGGAGACCCAGTACTTC.

This clonotype came up a few times. The chain has TRBV7-8 and TRBJ2-3; 7 bases agree with TRBD2. Trimming took 1 base from V and 2 from J; bases not matched to a gene: 3. The length of the CDR3 is 15 residues. Germline assignment: CDR1 SGHVS and CDR2 FQNEAQ. CDR3 coding DNA: TGTGCCAGCAGCTTAGAAGCGGGATCCACAGATACGCAGTATTTT. Translating gives CASSLEAGSTDTQYF. The complete variable domain, with remaining parts taken from reference TRBV7-8 and TRBJ2-3, reads GAGVSQSPRYKVAKRGQDVALRCDPISGHVSLFWYQQALGQGPEFLTYFQNEAQLDKSGLPSDRFFAERPEGSVSTLKIQRTQQEDSAVYLCASSLEAGSTDTQYFGPGTRLTVL.

J is TRBJ2-2 and V is TRBV28; 8 positions match TRBD1. Germline values: CDR1 MDHEN, CDR2 SYDVKM. The CDR3 totals 15 residues. With 5 bases clipped from V and 0 bases from J, the junction kept 2 bases outside the gene matches. CDR3 nucleotide sequence: TGTGCCAGCAGTCCGGGACAGGCGAACACCGGGGAGCTGTTTTTT. Translation: CASSPGQANTGELFF.

Points on this clonotype: No conserved phenylalanine or tryptophan is present at the end of the CDR3, so a read error is the likely explanation. The chain combines TRBV11-2 with TRBJ1-6; D is perhaps TRBD1 (6 bases). CDR1 and CDR2 (germline): SGHAT, FQNNGV. The CDR3 runs 16 residues. The V gene lost 5 bases and the J gene lost 0 bases, with 11 bases spanning the gap. The CDR3 reads CASSLNRASYNSPLHS. CDR3 nucleotide sequence: TGTGCCAGCAGCCTGAACAGGGCCTCCTATAATTCACCCCTCCACTCT.

This clonotype occurred a few times. V gene TRBV20-1 combines with J gene TRBJ2-2; TRBD2 aligns across 7 bases. CDR1 DFQATT and CDR2 SNEGSKA come from the germline V gene (reference sequence). The ends lost 6 bases at V and 7 bases at J; junction bases unmatched: 14. CDR3 size: 15 residues. The CDR3 region is CSAPVPAGRNGELFF. The CDR3 DNA sequence: TGCAGTGCCCCCGTGCCAGCGGGACGCAACGGGGAGCTGTTTTTT.

The table lists this clonotype with a few counts. The rearrangement joins TRBV6-5 to TRBJ2-2; no reliable D call. There are 16 residues in the CDR3. Germline CDR1 and CDR2: MNHEY and SVGAGI. Trimming took 0 bases from V and 1 from J, leaving 9 bases between them. The CDR3 region is CASSYSMVWNTGELFF. The CDR3, as DNA: TGTGCCAGCAGTTACTCGATGGTGTGGAACACCGGGGAGCTGTTTTTT.

This clonotype was counted between two and nine times. Without the conserved terminal phenylalanine or tryptophan, this CDR3 likely stems from a read error. The genes are TRBV7-2 and TRBJ2-7; D assignment may be TRBD1 or TRBD2 (5 bases each). CDR3 length: 15 amino acids. Deletions cut 1 base from V and 3 bases from J, with 13 bases between. Germline CDR1 is SGHTA and CDR2 is FQGNSA. The CDR3 sequence: CASSLVGVSGYEQYL. The CDR3 DNA reads TGTGCCAGCAGCTTAGTGGGGGTTTCGGGCTACGAGCAGTACCTC.

The V and J genes are TRBV7-9 and TRBJ1-3; weak D call: TRBD1 (6 bases). V was shortened by 6 bases and J by 3 bases, with 12 bases between the two germline ends. Germline-derived CDR1 and CDR2 are SEHNR and FQNEAQ (reference sequence). CDR3 length equals 14 residues. The CDR3 DNA is TGTGCCAGCAGGCCGGACAGCAATGGAAACACCATATATTTT. Its translation: CASRPDSNGNTIYF.

This clonotype was found a few times. The chain carries TRBV25-1 and TRBJ1-3; unclear D gene. The germline V gene encodes CDR1 MGHDK and CDR2 SYGVNS. Trimming took off 4 bases at V and 4 bases at J, with 8 bases between the two ends. This CDR3 region has 13 residues. The CDR3 is CASSVSGGNTIYF. CDR3 sequence (DNA): TGTGCCAGCAGTGTATCTGGGGGAAACACCATATATTTT.

As to this clonotype: A much larger clonotype is one base distant, so this may be a read error. The chain combines TRBV2 with TRBJ1-3; a weak D match, TRBD1 (6 bases). Looked up from germline, CDR1 is SNHLY and CDR2 is FYNNEI. The CDR3 length is 15 residues. In nucleotides, the CDR3 is TGTGCCAGCATGTCAACCAGGGGATCAGGAAGCACCATATATTTT. Translated, it gives CASMSTRGSGSTIYF.

This clonotype has a handful of counts. The rearrangement joins TRBV13 to TRBJ2-7; 9 bases map to TRBD1. From germline, CDR1 is PRHDT and CDR2 FYEKMQ (reference sequence). J was trimmed by 0 bases and V by 5 bases; bases with no gene match: 5. The CDR3 extends over 15 amino acids. The CDR3 DNA is TGTGCCAGCAGCCAAATACAGGGGGCCTCCTACGAGCAGTACTTC. It specifies CASSQIQGASYEQYF.

V usage is TRBV28 and J usage is TRBJ2-6, with D maybe TRBD2 (5 bases). V lost 8 bases and J lost 3, with 20 bases in between. CDR1 MDHEN and CDR2 SYDVKM come from the germline V gene. The CDR3 sequence is 17 residues long. CDR3 protein: CASSGSTPASGANVLTF. The CDR3 DNA reads as TGTGCCAGCTCGGGGTCCACTCCTGCGAGTGGGGCCAACGTCCTGACTTTC.

The chain is built from TRBV30 and TRBJ2-5; 10 bases map to TRBD2. CDR3 length: 17 amino acids. Per the germline V gene, CDR1 is GTSNPN and CDR2 is SVGIG (reference sequence). Trimming cost V 2 bases and J 2 bases; bases outside gene matches: 11. The CDR3 bases are TGTGCCTGGAGTTTTGGACTAGCGGCTACTTATCAAGAGACCCAGTACTTC. It specifies CAWSFGLAATYQETQYF.

The V and J genes are TRBV19 and TRBJ2-7; unclear D gene. Germline V gene sequence: CDR1 LNHDA, CDR2 SQIVND (reference sequence). V dropped 0 bases and J dropped 6 bases, with 9 bases sitting between them. CDR3 length: 13 residues. The CDR3: CASSIDQVREQYF. CDR3 in DNA: TGTGCCAGTAGTATAGATCAGGTGCGCGAGCAGTACTTC.

V and J are TRBV19 and TRBJ2-5; TRBD2 might be the D (5 bases). The CDR3 sequence is 16 residues long. V was pared by 9 bases and J by 2 bases, with 22 bases between. CDR1 is LNHDA, CDR2 SQIVND, per germline (reference sequence). DNA for the CDR3: TGTGCCAGCAGCACCTCCAATCGGGGTTGGCAAGAGACCCAGTACTTC. Amino acids: CASSTSNRGWQETQYF.

This clonotype was picked up many times. V and J are TRBV2 and TRBJ2-1; 13 bases agree with TRBD2. Germline loops: CDR1 SNHLY, CDR2 FYNNEI. V trimming: 3 bases; J trimming: 9 bases; junction bases outside the gene matches: 5. The CDR3 is 15 amino acids. CDR3 residues: CASSDGWTSGSEQFF. The CDR3 bases are TGTGCCAGCAGTGACGGGTGGACTAGCGGGAGTGAGCAGTTCTTC.

The chain combines TRBV5-1 with TRBJ2-2; D ambiguous. The germline gives CDR1 SGHRS, CDR2 YFSETQ. The V and J ends lost 1 base and 0 bases respectively, with 10 bases between them. The CDR3 has 16 residues. The CDR3 sequence is CASSLPSAPNTGELFF. In nucleotides, the CDR3 is TGCGCCAGCAGCTTGCCCAGCGCCCCGAACACCGGGGAGCTGTTTTTT.

The V gene is TRBV3-1, the J gene TRBJ1-1; 11 nucleotides line up with TRBD1. With 0 bases clipped from V and 10 bases from J, the junction kept 7 bases outside the gene matches. CDR3 length equals 15 residues. Germline assignment: CDR1 LGHDT and CDR2 YNNKEL (reference sequence). The CDR3 DNA follows: TGTGCCAGCAGCCAAGAAGGGACAGGGGGGACCCGAGCTTTCTTT. The encoded protein is CASSQEGTGGTRAFF.

V gene TRBV13 combines with J gene TRBJ2-5; D is undetermined. This CDR3 region has 16 residues. Trimming removed 0 bases from V and 5 bases from J, with 16 bases in between. Germline CDR1 is PRHDT and CDR2 is FYEKMQ (reference sequence). Here the CDR3 DNA reads TGTGCCAGCAGCTTAGGCAGCGTCTGGGGTGGGGAGACCCAGTACTTC. Protein sequence: CASSLGSVWGGETQYF.

This clonotype was seen more than once but under ten times. This rearrangement joins TRBV9 to TRBJ1-5; 7 bases are shared with TRBD1. The CDR3 runs 15 residues. V lost 5 bases, J lost 7 bases, and 12 bases stayed unmatched. The germline V gene encodes CDR1 SGDLS and CDR2 YYNGEE. CDR3 amino acids: CASSAGQESSQPQHF. Here the CDR3 DNA reads TGTGCCAGCAGTGCCGGACAGGAATCATCACAGCCCCAGCATTTT.

CDR3 DNA: TGCAGCGTTGTTTATGGGGGTCTGGGGACTGAAGCTTTCTTT. It codes for CSVVYGGLGTEAFF. The chain joins TRBV29-1 to TRBJ1-1; tentatively, D is TRBD1 (5 bases). V was trimmed by 4 bases and J by 5 bases, leaving 17 bases between them. The length of the CDR3 is 14 residues. Germline lookup yields CDR1 SQVTM and CDR2 ANQGSEA.

This clonotype was observed many times. CDR3 bases: TGTGCCAGCAGCCCGGGGAACACTGAAGCTTTCTTT. This encodes CASSPGNTEAFF. The rearrangement uses TRBV2 and TRBJ1-1; D gene uncertain. Trimming shortened V by 6 bases and J by 1 base, and 6 bases separated the two germline ends. Germline V gene data show CDR1 as SNHLY and CDR2 as FYNNEI. This CDR3 has 12 amino acids.